This entry concerns a single T cell receptor (beta chain). The data were taken from a study of blood T cell repertoires in COVID-19. Authors' data handling: Estimation of nucleated cell counts was performed using reference gene primer amplification. The data were produced by immunoSEQ multiplex PCR, yet TCRdb's version contains in-frame clones alone and is incomplete. The V and J calls and clone size come from that table; D and trimming were worked out from the DNA. The sample lists approximately 290,000 clones; roughly 87% were seen once. The receptor was isolated from a man younger than 30 with active or convalescent COVID-19. The specimen sequenced was peripheral blood.

The CDR3 here is CASSLVAGGSAGELFF. Here the CDR3 DNA reads TGCGCCAGCAGCTTGGTAGCGGGAGGTTCCGCCGGGGAGCTGTTTTTT. The chain couples TRBV5-1 to TRBJ2-2, with 10 positions matching TRBD2. Looked up from germline, CDR1 is SGHRS and CDR2 is YFSETQ. The CDR3 is 16 residues long. Trimming removed 0 bases from V and 6 bases from J; junction bases left unmatched: 5. Drawing the rest from reference TRBV5-1 and TRBJ2-2, the complete variable domain is KAGVTQTPRYLIKTRGQQVTLSCSPISGHRSVSWYQQTPGQGLQFLFEYFSETQRNKGNFPGRFSGRQFSNSRSEMNVSTLELGDSALYLCASSLVAGGSAGELFFGEGSRLTVL.